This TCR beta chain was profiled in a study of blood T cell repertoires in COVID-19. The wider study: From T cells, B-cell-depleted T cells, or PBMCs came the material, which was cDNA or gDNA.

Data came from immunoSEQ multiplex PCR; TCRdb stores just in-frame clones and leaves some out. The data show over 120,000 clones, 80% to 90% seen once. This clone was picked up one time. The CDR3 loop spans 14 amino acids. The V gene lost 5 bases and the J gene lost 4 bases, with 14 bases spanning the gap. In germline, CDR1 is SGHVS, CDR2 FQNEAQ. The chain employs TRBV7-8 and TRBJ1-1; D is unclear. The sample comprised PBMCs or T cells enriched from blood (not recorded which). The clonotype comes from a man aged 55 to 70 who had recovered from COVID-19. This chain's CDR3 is CASSMAKGGTEAFF. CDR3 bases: TGTGCCAGCAGCATGGCAAAGGGAGGCACTGAAGCTTTCTTT.